This T cell receptor (beta chain) was captured by sequencing in a study of human T cells and chemical hapten exposure (dated by TCRdb to about 2021). Notes on the research overall: Libraries were pooled for sequencing, and per-sample TCR yields varied mainly because of small differences in library volumes within the pool. Both TCR alpha and TCR beta chains were sequenced from each blood RNA sample. In alopecia patients, the study followed how the peripheral blood TCR repertoire changed in vivo over primary and secondary sensitization to diphenylcyclopropenone (DPC), a hapten. The paper's findings and limits, for the study overall: DPC sensitization did not change the number of TCRs with a frequency above 1 in 1000, and there was no evidence of changes in global repertoire structure. Repeated subsampling changed both the strength of the expansion versus patch-test correlation and the threshold at which that correlation became significant.

In its sample, this clonotype was seen many times. Its cognate antigen has yet to be identified. Per-base quality was not reported, and no clone a single base away is much larger than it. Total RNA was extracted from unfractionated whole blood collected in Tempus Blood RNA tubes. Roughly five healthy volunteers were used as TCR sequencing controls and were bled at day 0, 2 weeks and 6 weeks. As encoded in the germline V gene, CDR1 is SGHTA while CDR2 is FQGTGA. The V and J ends are trimmed by 5 bases and 0 bases, leaving 4 bases between them. The CDR3 numbers 12 residues from cysteine through phenylalanine. Just the 36-base CDR3 DNA is kept, in frame starting at base 1. Library method: 5' RACE. Sequencing relied on an Illumina MiSeq. Library preparation attached unique molecular identifiers to individual cDNA molecules for quantitative, reproducible TCR counting. In the original analysis: A median of about 87,000 TCRs per sample was observed, with a range of about 23,224 to 690,600. V, J and CDR3 annotation of the TCR reads was carried out using the Decombinator software suite. For the PS versus PT1 abundance plots, all samples were subsampled to the same number of TCRs (28,000). Expanded TCRs were defined as absent before sensitization and observed at least eight times at the 2-week time point. TCRdb reran the public reads through fastp at Q25 and MiXCR, keeping productive beta chains. Each entry is one CDR3 protein sequence, shown with its most common DNA and genes. What appears here as the V and J calls and clone size reflects TCRdb's work, not the paper's. The sample yields about 140,000 distinct CDR3 sequences; around 4% were counted once. The top ten clonotypes cover under 1.5% of the sample.

This sequence originates from a female donor in good health. This chain joins TRBV7-3 to TRBJ1-1; there is no confident call for the D gene. Read as DNA, the sequence is TGTGCCAGCAGCACGGTGAACACTGAAGCTTTCTTT. It encodes CASSTVNTEAFF.